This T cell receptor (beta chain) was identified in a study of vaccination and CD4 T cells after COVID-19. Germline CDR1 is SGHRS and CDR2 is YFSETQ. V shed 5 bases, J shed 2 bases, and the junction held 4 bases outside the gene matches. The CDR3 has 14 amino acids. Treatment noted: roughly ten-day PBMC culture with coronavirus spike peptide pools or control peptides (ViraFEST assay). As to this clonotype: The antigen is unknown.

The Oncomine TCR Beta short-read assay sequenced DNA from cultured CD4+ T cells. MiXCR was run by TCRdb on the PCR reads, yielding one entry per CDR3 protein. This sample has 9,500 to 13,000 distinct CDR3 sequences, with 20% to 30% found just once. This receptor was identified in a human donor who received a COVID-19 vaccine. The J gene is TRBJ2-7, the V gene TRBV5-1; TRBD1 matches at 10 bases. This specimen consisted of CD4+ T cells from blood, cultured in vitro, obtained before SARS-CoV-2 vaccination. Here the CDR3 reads CASSPGTGAYEQYF. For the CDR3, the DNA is TGCGCCAGCAGTCCCGGGACAGGGGCCTACGAGCAGTACTTC.